The 16 T cell receptor beta chains presented below share a single source sample, sequenced in a study of response to subunit inactivated influenza vaccine. From the RT-PCR reads, TCRdb called clonotypes with MiXCR, one entry per CDR3 protein. The data show hundreds of thousands of distinct CDR3 sequences, 6% to 9% seen once. Sequenced material: PBMCs from blood, taken less than 30 months after vaccination. These receptors were obtained from a man between 50 and 69 years old who received an inactivated influenza vaccine.

This clonotype was seen only a few times. The chain employs TRBV12-3 or TRBV12-4 and TRBJ2-7, with 10 bases fitting TRBD2. The CDR3 is made up of 15 amino acids. With 3 bases clipped from V and 2 bases from J, the junction kept 4 bases outside the gene matches. The CDR3 DNA reads TGTGCCAGCAGTTTCGCTAGCGGGGGCCCCTACGAGCAGTACTTC. Its translation: CASSFASGGPYEQYF.

A few counts support this clonotype. The V call is TRBV28, the J call TRBJ2-1, with D uncertain. Germline V gives CDR1 MDHEN, CDR2 SYDVKM. Trimming stripped 7 bases from V and 5 bases from J, with 15 bases between. The CDR3 extends over 14 amino acids. The CDR3, as DNA: TGTGCCAGCACCCAAGGCGGCAGAGACAATGAGCAGTTCTTC. Protein sequence: CASTQGGRDNEQFF.

This clonotype was picked up many times. J is TRBJ2-5 and V is TRBV5-1; possible D gene TRBD2, 6 bases. V dropped 0 bases and J dropped 2 bases, with 14 bases sitting between them. The CDR3 length is 16 residues. The germline CDR1 and CDR2 sequences are SGHRS and YFSETQ. As DNA, the CDR3 is TGCGCCAGCAGCTTGGGGAGCGGGTCCGGTCAAGAGACCCAGTACTTC. Translating gives CASSLGSGSGQETQYF.

This clonotype appeared many times. The chain employs TRBV10-3 and TRBJ2-7; D gene ambiguous. Trimming stripped 6 bases from V and 3 bases from J, with 9 bases between. The V gene's germline CDR1 is ENHRY and CDR2 SYGVKD. The CDR3 spans 12 residues. As DNA, the CDR3 is TGTGCCATCAGCAGCACCCACTACGAGCAGTACTTC. The encoded protein is CAISSTHYEQYF.

This clonotype showed up just a few times. V and J are TRBV10-3 and TRBJ1-6; TRBD1 matches at 7 bases. The junction had 8 bases not matched to a gene; V was cut back by 8 bases and J by 7 bases. The germline V gene encodes CDR1 ENHRY and CDR2 SYGVKD. This CDR3 is 14 amino acids long. Written as DNA, the CDR3 is TGTGCCATCGGGGTCGGGACAGCAAATTCACCCCTCCACTTT. This gives the protein CAIGVGTANSPLHF.

This clonotype was counted ten times or more. This chain connects TRBV6-1 to TRBJ2-1; 10 nucleotides agree with TRBD1. Looked up from germline, CDR1 is MNHNS and CDR2 is SASEGT. The CDR3 loop spans 15 amino acids. The trim removed 8 bases at V and 6 bases at J, leaving 10 bases unmatched. In DNA form, the CDR3 reads TGTGCCAGCTCAGAATCCGGGACAGGGGTCAATGAGCAGTTCTTC. Encoded protein: CASSESGTGVNEQFF.

This clonotype was seen many times. This sequence joins TRBV11-2 and TRBJ1-6; possible D gene TRBD1, 5 bases. V was clipped by 5 bases and J by 7 bases, with 15 bases between them. The CDR3 totals 15 residues. CDR1 and CDR2 from the germline V gene are SGHAT and FQNNGV. In DNA, the CDR3 is TGTGCCAGCAGCCTACAGGCTAATAGGAATTCACCCCTCCACTTT. Translation gives CASSLQANRNSPLHF.

This clonotype was detected a few times. The V call is TRBV3-1, the J call TRBJ2-7, with D possibly being TRBD2 (5 bases). There are 12 residues in the CDR3. V was pared by 4 bases and J by 6 bases, with 10 bases between. CDR1 and CDR2 (germline): LGHDT, YNNKEL (reference sequence). The DNA of the CDR3 is TGTGCCAGCAGCCTCCGACGGGGCGAGCAGTACTTC. It translates to CASSLRRGEQYF.

The chain combines TRBV5-1 with TRBJ2-2, with TRBD2 as a possible D gene (5 bases). The CDR3 covers 14 residues. The V and J ends lost 4 bases and 7 bases respectively, with 14 bases between them. Germline V gives CDR1 SGHRS, CDR2 YFSETQ. CDR3 region: CASSTPRGSGELFF. CDR3 sequence (DNA): TGCGCCAGCAGCACCCCAAGAGGGAGCGGGGAGCTGTTTTTT.

The sample holds many counts of this clonotype. This chain uses TRBV18 with TRBJ2-1; 9 bases map to TRBD1. The germline V gene encodes CDR1 KGHSH and CDR2 LQKENI. V shed 3 bases and J 7 bases; nucleotides not matched to a gene: 4. The CDR3 totals 14 residues. DNA for the CDR3: TGTGCCAGCTCACCCCGGACAGGGGTGAATGAGCAGTTCTTC. Amino acids: CASSPRTGVNEQFF.

This clonotype has just a few counts. The chain couples TRBV7-9 to TRBJ2-1, with D perhaps TRBD1 (5 bases). Trimming left V 3 bases short and J 7 bases short, with 16 bases between. The CDR3 is 15 amino acids. From germline, CDR1 is SEHNR and CDR2 FQNEAQ (reference sequence). Written as DNA, the CDR3 is TGTGCCAGCAGCTTCCAGGGTACACACTTTAATGAGCAGTTCTTC. The encoded protein is CASSFQGTHFNEQFF.

This clonotype was recorded a few times. The J gene is TRBJ2-5, the V gene TRBV11-2; TRBD1 matches at 8 bases. Germline V gene sequence: CDR1 SGHAT, CDR2 FQNNGV. J lost 5 bases, V lost 4 bases, and 12 bases had no gene match. The CDR3 totals 16 residues. CDR3 loop: CASSSLMQGARETQYF. The CDR3 nucleotides are TGTGCCAGCAGCTCGCTGATGCAGGGGGCTCGGGAGACCCAGTACTTC.

This clonotype was seen repeatedly, ten times or more. This chain joins TRBV7-8 and TRBJ2-3; 7 bases are shared with TRBD2. Trimming at V came to 2 bases and at J to 0 bases, leaving 8 bases not matched to a gene. The CDR3 consists of 17 residues. Germline-derived CDR1 and CDR2 are SGHVS and FQNEAQ. CDR3 sequence: CASSLLLRRGSTDTQYF. The CDR3 DNA reads as TGTGCCAGCAGCTTACTTCTAAGGCGGGGGAGCACAGATACGCAGTATTTT.

This clonotype was detected many times. The J gene is TRBJ1-1, the V gene TRBV5-1, with 7 bases identical to TRBD1. Germline values: CDR1 SGHRS, CDR2 YFSETQ. The length of the CDR3 is 14 residues. The ends lost 0 bases at V and 5 bases at J; junction bases unmatched: 4. The CDR3 loop reads CASSLAPGGTEAFF. CDR3 coding DNA: TGCGCCAGCAGCTTGGCCCCAGGGGGAACTGAAGCTTTCTTT.

This clonotype was counted only a few times. The V call is TRBV10-3, the J call TRBJ1-2; D perhaps matches TRBD1 (5 bases). The CDR3 contains 12 residues. Germline CDR1 is ENHRY and CDR2 is SYGVKD. Trimming pared 6 bases from V and 8 bases from J, leaving 13 bases between. This CDR3 reads CAIREAGDGYTF. The DNA for the CDR3 is TGTGCCATCAGAGAGGCTGGGGACGGCTACACCTTC.

In its sample, this clonotype was seen many times. This chain connects TRBV4-3 to TRBJ1-1; a possible D gene is TRBD1 (6 bases). The CDR3 is 15 amino acids. Per the germline V gene, CDR1 is LGHNA and CDR2 is YSLEER. V lost 0 bases and J lost 4, with 12 bases in between. The CDR3 DNA is TGCGCCAGCAGCCAAGAGCTTAGAGGGGGCACTGAAGCTTTCTTT. Encoded protein: CASSQELRGGTEAFF.